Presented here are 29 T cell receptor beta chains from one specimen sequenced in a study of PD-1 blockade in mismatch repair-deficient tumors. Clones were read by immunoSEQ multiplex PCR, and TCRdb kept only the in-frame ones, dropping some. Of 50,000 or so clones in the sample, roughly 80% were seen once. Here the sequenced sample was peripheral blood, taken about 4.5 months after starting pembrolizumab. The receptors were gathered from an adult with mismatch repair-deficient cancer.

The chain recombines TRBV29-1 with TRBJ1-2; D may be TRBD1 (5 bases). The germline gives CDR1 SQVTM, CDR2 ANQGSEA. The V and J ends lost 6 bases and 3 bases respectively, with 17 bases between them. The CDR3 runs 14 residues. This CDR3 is CSVQTVTAYYGYTF. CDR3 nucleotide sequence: TGCAGCGTCCAAACGGTGACAGCATACTATGGCTACACCTTC.

The CDR3 sequence: CASSQGSFPEAFF. CDR3 nucleotide sequence: TGCGCCAGCAGCCAAGGTAGTTTCCCTGAAGCTTTCTTT. The chain is built from TRBV5-1 and TRBJ1-1, with D unresolved. Trimming took off 4 bases at V and 6 bases at J, with 13 bases between the two ends. CDR1 is SGHRS, CDR2 YFSETQ, per germline. The CDR3 sequence is 13 residues long.

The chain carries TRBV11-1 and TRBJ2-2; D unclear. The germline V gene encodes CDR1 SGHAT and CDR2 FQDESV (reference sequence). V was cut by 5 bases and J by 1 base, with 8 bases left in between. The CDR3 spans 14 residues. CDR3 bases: TGTGCCAGCAGCCCTCTCTTGAACACCGGGGAGCTGTTTTTT. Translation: CASSPLLNTGELFF.

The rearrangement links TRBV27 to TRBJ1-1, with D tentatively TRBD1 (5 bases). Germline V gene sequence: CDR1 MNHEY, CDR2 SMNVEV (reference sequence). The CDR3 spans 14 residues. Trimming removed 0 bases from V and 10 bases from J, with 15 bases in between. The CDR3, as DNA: TGTGCCAGCAGTTTATCGGACATTTCGGACGTAGCTTTCTTT. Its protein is CASSLSDISDVAFF.

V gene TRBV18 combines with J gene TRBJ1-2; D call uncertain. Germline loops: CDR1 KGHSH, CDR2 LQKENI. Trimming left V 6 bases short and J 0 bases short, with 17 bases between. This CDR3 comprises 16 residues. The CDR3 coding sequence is TGTGCCAGCTCCACCTCCGGGATAACTCCTAACTATGGCTACACCTTC. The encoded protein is CASSTSGITPNYGYTF.

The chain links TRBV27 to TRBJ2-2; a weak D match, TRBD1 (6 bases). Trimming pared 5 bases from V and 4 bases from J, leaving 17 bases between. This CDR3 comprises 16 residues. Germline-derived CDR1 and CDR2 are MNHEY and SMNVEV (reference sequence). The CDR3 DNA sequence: TGTGCCAGCAGTCCCAGGGGTGGAGGAGGCACCGGGGAGCTGTTTTTT. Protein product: CASSPRGGGGTGELFF.

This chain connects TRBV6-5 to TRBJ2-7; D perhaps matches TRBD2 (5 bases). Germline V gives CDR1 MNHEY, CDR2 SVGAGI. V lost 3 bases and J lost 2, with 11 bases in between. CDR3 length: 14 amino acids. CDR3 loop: CASSYGLATYEQYF. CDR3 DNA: TGTGCCAGCAGTTATGGGCTAGCTACCTACGAGCAGTACTTC.

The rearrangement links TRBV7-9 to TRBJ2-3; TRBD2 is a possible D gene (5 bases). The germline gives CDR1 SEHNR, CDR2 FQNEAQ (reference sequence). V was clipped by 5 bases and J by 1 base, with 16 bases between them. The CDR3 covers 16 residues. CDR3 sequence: CASSHSFGSGTDTQYF. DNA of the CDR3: TGTGCCAGCAGCCATTCATTTGGTAGCGGCACAGATACGCAGTATTTT.

In DNA, the CDR3 is TGCGCCAGCAGCTTGGAGGCGGGAGCGGGCACCGGGGAGCTGTTTTTT. This gives the protein CASSLEAGAGTGELFF. The V call is TRBV5-1, the J call TRBJ2-2; the match to TRBD2 covers 7 bases. V trimming: 0 bases; J trimming: 4 bases; junction bases outside the gene matches: 6. Germline V gene sequence: CDR1 SGHRS, CDR2 YFSETQ. The CDR3 length is 16 residues.

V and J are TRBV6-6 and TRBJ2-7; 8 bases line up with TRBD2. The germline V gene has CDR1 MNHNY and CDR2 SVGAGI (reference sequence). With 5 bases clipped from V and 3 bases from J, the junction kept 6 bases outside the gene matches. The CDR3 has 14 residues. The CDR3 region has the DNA TGTGCCAGCAGTGGACTAGCAGGATACTACGAGCAGTACTTC. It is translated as CASSGLAGYYEQYF.

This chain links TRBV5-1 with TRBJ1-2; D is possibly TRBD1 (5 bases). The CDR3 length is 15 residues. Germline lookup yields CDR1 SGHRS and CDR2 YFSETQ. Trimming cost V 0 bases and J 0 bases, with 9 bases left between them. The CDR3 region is CASSLGDSTNYGYTF. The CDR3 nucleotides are TGCGCCAGCAGCTTGGGGGACTCGACTAACTATGGCTACACCTTC.

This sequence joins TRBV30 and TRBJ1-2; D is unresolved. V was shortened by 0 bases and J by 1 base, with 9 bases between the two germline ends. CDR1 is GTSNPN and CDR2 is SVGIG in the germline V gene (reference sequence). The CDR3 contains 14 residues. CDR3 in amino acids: CAWSVGVRNYGYTF. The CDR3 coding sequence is TGTGCCTGGAGTGTAGGCGTGCGTAACTATGGCTACACCTTC.

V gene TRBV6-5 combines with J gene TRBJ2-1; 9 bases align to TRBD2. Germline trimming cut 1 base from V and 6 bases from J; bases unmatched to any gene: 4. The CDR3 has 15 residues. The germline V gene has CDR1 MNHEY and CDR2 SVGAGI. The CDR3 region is CASSYLGTSLNEQFF. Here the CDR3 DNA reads TGTGCCAGCAGTTACTTAGGGACTAGCCTCAATGAGCAGTTCTTC.

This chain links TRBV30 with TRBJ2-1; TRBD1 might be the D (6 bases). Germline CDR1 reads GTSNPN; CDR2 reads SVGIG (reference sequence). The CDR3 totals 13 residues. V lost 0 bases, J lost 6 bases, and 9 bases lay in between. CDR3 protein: CAWSVRGGNEQFF. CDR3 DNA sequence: TGTGCCTGGAGTGTACGAGGGGGCAATGAGCAGTTCTTC.

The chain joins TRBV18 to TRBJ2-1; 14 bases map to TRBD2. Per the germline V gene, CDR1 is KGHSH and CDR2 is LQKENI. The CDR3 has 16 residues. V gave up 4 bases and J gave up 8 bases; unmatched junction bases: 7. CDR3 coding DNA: TGTGCCAGCTCACAACAAGGACTAGCGGGAGGAGATGAGCAGTTCTTC. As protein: CASSQQGLAGGDEQFF.

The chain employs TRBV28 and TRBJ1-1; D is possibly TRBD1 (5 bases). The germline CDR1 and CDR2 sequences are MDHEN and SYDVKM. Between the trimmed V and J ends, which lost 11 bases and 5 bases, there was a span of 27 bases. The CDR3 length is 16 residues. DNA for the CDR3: TGTGCCTACTCGGGGCTGGGGACGACCTCGAGGACTGAAGCTTTCTTT. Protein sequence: CAYSGLGTTSRTEAFF.

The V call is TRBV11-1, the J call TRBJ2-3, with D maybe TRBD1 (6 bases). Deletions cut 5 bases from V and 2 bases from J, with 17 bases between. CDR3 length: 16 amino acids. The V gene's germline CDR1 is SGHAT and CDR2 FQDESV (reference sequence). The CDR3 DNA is TGTGCCAGCAGCATAACCTGGACAGCCGTCACAGATACGCAGTATTTT. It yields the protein CASSITWTAVTDTQYF.

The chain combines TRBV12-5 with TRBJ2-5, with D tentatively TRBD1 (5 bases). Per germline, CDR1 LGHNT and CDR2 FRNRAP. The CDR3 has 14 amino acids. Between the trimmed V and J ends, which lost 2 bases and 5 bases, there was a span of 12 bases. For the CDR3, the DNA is TGTGCTAGTGGTTTGTCCTCAGGGTTTGAGACCCAGTACTTC. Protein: CASGLSSGFETQYF.

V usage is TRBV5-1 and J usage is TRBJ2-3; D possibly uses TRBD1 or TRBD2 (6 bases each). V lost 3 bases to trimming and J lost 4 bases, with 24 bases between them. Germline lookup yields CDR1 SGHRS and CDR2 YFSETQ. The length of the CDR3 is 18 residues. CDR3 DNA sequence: TGCGCCAGCAGCTCGGGGGCCTTAAAGGGGCTAAAGGCAGATACGCAGTATTTT. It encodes CASSSGALKGLKADTQYF.

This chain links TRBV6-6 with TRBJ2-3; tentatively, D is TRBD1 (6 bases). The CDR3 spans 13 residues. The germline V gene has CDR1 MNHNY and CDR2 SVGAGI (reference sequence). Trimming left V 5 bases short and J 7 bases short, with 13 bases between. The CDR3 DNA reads TGTGCCAGCAGTACACTAGGGGGTTATACGCAGTATTTT. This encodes CASSTLGGYTQYF.

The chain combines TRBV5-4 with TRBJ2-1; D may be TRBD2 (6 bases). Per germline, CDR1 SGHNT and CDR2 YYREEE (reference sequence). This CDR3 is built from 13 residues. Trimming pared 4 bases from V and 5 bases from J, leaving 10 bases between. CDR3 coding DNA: TGTGCCAGCAGCCTACTAGCCCACAATGAGCAGTTCTTC. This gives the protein CASSLLAHNEQFF.

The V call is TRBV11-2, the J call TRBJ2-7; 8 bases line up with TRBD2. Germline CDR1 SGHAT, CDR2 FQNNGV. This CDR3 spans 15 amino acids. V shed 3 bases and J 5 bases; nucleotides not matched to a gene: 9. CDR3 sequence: CASSFNPGGMNEQYF. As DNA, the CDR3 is TGTGCCAGCAGCTTTAATCCGGGAGGGATGAACGAGCAGTACTTC.

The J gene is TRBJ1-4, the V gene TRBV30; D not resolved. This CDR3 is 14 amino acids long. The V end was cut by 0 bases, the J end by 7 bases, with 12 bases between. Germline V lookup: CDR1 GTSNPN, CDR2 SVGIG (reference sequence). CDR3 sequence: CAWSVGGWGEKLFF. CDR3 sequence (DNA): TGTGCCTGGAGTGTAGGAGGGTGGGGTGAAAAACTGTTTTTT.

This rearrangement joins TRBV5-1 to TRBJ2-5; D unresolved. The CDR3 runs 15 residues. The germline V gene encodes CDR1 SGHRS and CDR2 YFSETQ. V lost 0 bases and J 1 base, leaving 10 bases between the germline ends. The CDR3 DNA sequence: TGCGCCAGCAGCTTGGCGGAGCTAGTCCAAGAGACCCAGTACTTC. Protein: CASSLAELVQETQYF.

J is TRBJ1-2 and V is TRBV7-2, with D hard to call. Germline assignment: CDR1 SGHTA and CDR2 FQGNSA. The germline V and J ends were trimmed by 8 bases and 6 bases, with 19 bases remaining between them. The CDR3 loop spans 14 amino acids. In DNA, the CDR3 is TGTGCCAGCGCCCGCGACGTCGGGTGGAATGGCTACACCTTC. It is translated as CASARDVGWNGYTF.

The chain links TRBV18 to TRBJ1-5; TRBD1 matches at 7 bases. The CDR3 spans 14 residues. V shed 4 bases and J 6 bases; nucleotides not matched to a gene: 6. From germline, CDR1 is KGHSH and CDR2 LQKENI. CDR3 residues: CASSLDRVSQPQHF. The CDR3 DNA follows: TGTGCCAGCTCACTCGACAGGGTTAGTCAGCCCCAGCATTTT.

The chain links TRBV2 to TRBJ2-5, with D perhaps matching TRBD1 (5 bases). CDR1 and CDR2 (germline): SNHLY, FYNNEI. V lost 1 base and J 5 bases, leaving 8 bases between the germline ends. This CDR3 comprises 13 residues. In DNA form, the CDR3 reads TGTGCCAGCAGTGAAGAGGGGTCGGAGACCCAGTACTTC. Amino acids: CASSEEGSETQYF.

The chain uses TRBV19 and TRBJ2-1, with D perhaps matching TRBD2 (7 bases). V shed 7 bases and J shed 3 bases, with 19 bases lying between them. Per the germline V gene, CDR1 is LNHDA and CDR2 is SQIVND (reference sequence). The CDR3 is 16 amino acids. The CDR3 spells CASKGGRGTYYNEQFF. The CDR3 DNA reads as TGTGCCAGTAAGGGGGGGAGGGGGACCTACTACAATGAGCAGTTCTTC.

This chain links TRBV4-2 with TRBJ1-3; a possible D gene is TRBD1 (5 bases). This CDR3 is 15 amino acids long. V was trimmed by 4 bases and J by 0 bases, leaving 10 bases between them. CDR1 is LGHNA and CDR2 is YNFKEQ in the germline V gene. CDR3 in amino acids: CASSLDRPSGNTIYF. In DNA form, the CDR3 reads TGTGCCAGCAGCCTCGACAGACCCTCTGGAAACACCATATATTTT.